This record looks at one T cell receptor (beta chain) sequence and its context. Its binding antigen is unknown. Base qualities were left out, and no much larger clone turns up one base away. Ficoll-Paque density gradient centrifugation was used to isolate PBMCs. This specimen comes from a study of T-cell memory formation after mild COVID-19 (dated by TCRdb to the early 2020s). Regarding the complete study: TCR sequence clusters from the two donors were largely donor specific. In two donors, T-cell clones that expanded and contracted after mild COVID-19 were followed by sequencing TCRalpha and TCRbeta repertoires longitudinally. The cohort comprised two young, previously healthy adult volunteers, one female and one male.

Overall results and qualifications from the work: Contracting CD4+ clones turned up mainly in the CM and EM memory subsets, whereas EMRA was where CD8+ clones were enriched. The study included only a couple of mild cases, and larger cohorts that include severe cases with pre-infection samples were judged to be necessary. Some responding clones were detected in pre-infection memory, which suggested that pre-existing cross-reactive memory T cells had joined the SARS-CoV-2 response. SARS-CoV-2 specificity of the second-wave clones peaking on day 37 was not confirmed. Clones that contracted from day 15 to 85 showed balanced CD4/CD8 phenotypes, whereas a second wave of clones that expanded from day 15 to 37 leaned towards CD4+.

TCRdb names Illumina NovaSeq 6000 as the instrument used. TCRalpha and TCRbeta cDNA libraries were constructed by 5'RACE with constant-segment primers, with sample barcodes and unique molecular identifiers being introduced. RNA was extracted from every sample with Trizol reagent. Library amplification was performed in two PCR steps, and a second sample barcode and Illumina TruSeq adapters were introduced in the second step. The libraries were sequenced on an Illumina NovaSeq using 2 x 150 bp paired-end reads. In the source study's methods: With migec v1.2.7, reads were demultiplexed and then collapsed into UMI-guided consensus sequences. With mixcr v2.1.11, UMI consensuses were aligned to TRA and TRB V and J templates and assembled into clonotypes. A clonotype was counted as expanded or contracted only if both edgeR and NoisET called the change significant, with noise models trained on biological replicates. For edgeR calls, a false discovery rate-adjusted p below 0.01 and a log2 fold-change threshold of 1 were applied. As an exploratory analysis of dynamics, PCA with hierarchical clustering was applied to max-normalized trajectories of the 1000 most abundant clonotypes. The CD4 or CD8 phenotype of responding clones was assigned using the separately sequenced CD4+ and CD8+ repertoires. TCRdb reran the public reads through fastp at Q25 and MiXCR, keeping productive beta chains. Entries that share a CDR3 protein sequence are merged under the most common genes and DNA. These V and J calls derive from TCRdb rather than the authors' analysis. For this sample there are just over 60,000 distinct CDR3 sequences; 9% to 9.5% appear just once. The ten largest clones capture 1.1% of the sample.

Spanning cysteine to phenylalanine, the CDR3 consists of 15 amino acids. CDR3 DNA only is kept here, 45 bases in frame from base 1. At the junction V is shortened by 3 bases and J by 8 bases; bases outside the gene matches: 8. Via the germline V gene (reference sequence), CDR1 is SGHAT and CDR2 FQDESV. Recombination linked TRBV11-1 to TRBJ2-4; 9 junctional bases match TRBD1. The clonotype was recovered from a man between 18 and 29 years old who had mild COVID-19 (a few samples of this study predate the infection). The sample titles of this study are shuffled in the database, so cell type and time point are left out; the donor was told from shared clones. Source material: PBMCs or a T cell subset sorted from them (not recorded which). The bases read TGTGCCAGCAGCTTGATGACAGGGGGGGAGGACATTCAGTACTTC. This gives the protein CASSLMTGGEDIQYF. The entire variable domain, with the stretches around the CDR3 drawn from the reference TRBV11-1 and TRBJ2-4 proteins, is EAEVAQSPRYKITEKSQAVAFWCDPISGHATLYWYRQILGQGPELLVQFQDESVVDDSQLPKDRFSAERLKGVDSTLKIQPAELGDSAMYLCASSLMTGGEDIQYFGAGTRLSVL.